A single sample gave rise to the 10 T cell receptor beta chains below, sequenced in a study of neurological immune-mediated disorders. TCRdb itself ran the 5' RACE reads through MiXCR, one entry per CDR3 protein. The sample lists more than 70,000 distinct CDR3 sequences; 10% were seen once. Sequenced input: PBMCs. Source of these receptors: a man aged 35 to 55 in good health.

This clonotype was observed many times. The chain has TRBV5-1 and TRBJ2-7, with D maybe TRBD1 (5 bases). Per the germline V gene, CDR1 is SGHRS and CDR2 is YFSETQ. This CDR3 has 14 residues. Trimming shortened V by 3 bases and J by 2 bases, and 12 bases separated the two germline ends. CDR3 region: CASSSSPTAYEQYF. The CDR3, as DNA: TGCGCCAGCAGCTCTTCACCGACAGCCTACGAGCAGTACTTC. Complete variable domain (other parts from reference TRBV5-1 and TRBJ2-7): KAGVTQTPRYLIKTRGQQVTLSCSPISGHRSVSWYQQTPGQGLQFLFEYFSETQRNKGNFPGRFSGRQFSNSRSEMNVSTLELGDSALYLCASSSSPTAYEQYFGPGTRLTVT.

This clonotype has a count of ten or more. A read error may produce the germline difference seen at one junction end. CDR3 nucleotides: TGTGCCAACAGTGAAATCTACACCAAAAACTACGAGCAGTACTTC. It codes for CANSEIYTKNYEQYF. V gene TRBV2 combines with J gene TRBJ2-7; D not resolved. The CDR3 spans 15 residues. Per germline, CDR1 SNHLY and CDR2 FYNNEI.

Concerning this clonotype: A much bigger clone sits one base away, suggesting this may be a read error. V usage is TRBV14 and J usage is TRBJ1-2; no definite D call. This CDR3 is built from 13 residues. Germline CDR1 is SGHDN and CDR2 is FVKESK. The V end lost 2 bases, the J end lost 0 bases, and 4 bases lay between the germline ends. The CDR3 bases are TGTGCCAGCAGCCAATGGACTAACTATGGCTACACCTTC. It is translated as CASSQWTNYGYTF.

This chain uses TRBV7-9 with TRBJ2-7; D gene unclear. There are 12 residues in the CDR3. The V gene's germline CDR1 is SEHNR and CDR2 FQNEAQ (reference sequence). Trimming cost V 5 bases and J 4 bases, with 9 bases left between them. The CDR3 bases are TGTGCCAGCAGCCCGACCTCGTACGAGCAGTACTTC. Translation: CASSPTSYEQYF.

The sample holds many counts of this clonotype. As DNA, the CDR3 is TGTGCCAGCAGCTTCGAGACAGGGCCCTACGAGCAGTACTTC. Protein product: CASSFETGPYEQYF. J is TRBJ2-7 and V is TRBV5-4, with 7 bases lining up with TRBD1. V was clipped by 2 bases and J by 2 bases; unmatched bases: 4. The CDR3 is 14 residues long. CDR1 is SGHNT and CDR2 is YYREEE in the germline V gene (reference sequence).

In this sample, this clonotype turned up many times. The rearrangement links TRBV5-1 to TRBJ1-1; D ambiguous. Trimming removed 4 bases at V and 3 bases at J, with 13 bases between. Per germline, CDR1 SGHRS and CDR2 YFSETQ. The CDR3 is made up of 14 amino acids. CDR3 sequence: CASSMPGRDTEAFF. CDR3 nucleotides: TGCGCCAGCAGCATGCCAGGCAGAGACACTGAAGCTTTCTTT.

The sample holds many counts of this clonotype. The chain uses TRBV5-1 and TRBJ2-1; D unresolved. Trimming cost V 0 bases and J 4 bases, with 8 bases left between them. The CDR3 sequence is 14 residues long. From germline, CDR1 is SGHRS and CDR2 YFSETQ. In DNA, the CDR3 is TGCGCCAGCAGCTTGGAAGCTCGTTACAATGAGCAGTTCTTC. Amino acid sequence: CASSLEARYNEQFF.

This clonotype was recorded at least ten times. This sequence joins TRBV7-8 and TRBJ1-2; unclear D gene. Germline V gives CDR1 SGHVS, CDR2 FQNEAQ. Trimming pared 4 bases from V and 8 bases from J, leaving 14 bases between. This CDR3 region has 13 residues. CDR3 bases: TGTGCCAGCAGCTCCCGGATAAACGCGGGCTACACCTTC. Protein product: CASSSRINAGYTF.

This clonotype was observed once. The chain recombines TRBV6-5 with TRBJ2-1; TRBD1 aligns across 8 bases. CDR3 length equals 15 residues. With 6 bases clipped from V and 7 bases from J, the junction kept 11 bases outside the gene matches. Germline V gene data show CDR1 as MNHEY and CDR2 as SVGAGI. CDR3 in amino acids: CASSRAPDRGNEQFF. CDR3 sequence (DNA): TGTGCCAGCAGCCGGGCTCCTGACAGGGGTAATGAGCAGTTCTTC.

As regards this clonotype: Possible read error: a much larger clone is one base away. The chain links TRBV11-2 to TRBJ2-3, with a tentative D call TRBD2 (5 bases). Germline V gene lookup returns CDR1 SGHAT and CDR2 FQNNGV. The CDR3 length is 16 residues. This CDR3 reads CANSPDSLGVTDTQYF. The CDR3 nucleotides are TGTGCCAACAGCCCCGATTCACTAGGCGTCACAGATACGCAGTATTTT. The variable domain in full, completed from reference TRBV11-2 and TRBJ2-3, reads EAGVAQSPRYKIIEKRQSVAFWCNPISGHATLYWYQQILGQGPKLLIQFQNNGVVDDSQLPKDRFSAERLKGVDSTLKIQPAKLEDSAVYLCANSPDSLGVTDTQYFGPGTRLTVL.